This TCR beta chain was observed in a study of cytomegalovirus exposure and HLA in healthy donors (dated by TCRdb to the late 2010s). Context from the whole study: According to an earlier analysis of 550 to 700 of the donors, 150 million to 200 million T cells yielded roughly 110 million unique TCR beta sequences and around 280 Gb of sequence data. To predict cytomegalovirus infection status, the study combined high-throughput TCR immunosequencing, statistical association of individual TCRs with disease status, and machine learning. Along with the roughly 700-subject first cohort, a separate validation cohort of more than 90 different subjects was used. The study was designed to test whether signatures of past pathogen exposure could be identified by cataloging public T cell receptors. HLA typing included class I and class II loci at four-digit resolution. A handful of DR-DQ haplotypes were treated as single units for association and clustering because of strong linkage in the cohort. On average, approximately 250,000 unique TCR beta nucleotide sequences were sequenced per donor among several hundred genotyped donors of the cohort, with roughly 18% of those sequences being non-productive. Of the roughly 400 genotyped donors, approximately 83% fell in the genetic ancestry cluster associated with self-reported Caucasian donors. An earlier analysis of several hundred of the donors used high-throughput TCR beta sequencing to judge whether each TCR beta V gene segment behaved as functional or pseudogenic. An early release covering about 600 HLA-typed donors comprised about 320 gigabases of sequencing data and 65 million to 100 million unique TCR sequences. The T cell repertoires of several hundred subjects were profiled by immunosequencing and related to cytomegalovirus serostatus. The number of typed donors differed by locus: about 629-640 for A, B, C, DRB1 and DQB1; some 540 for DQA1; approximately 610 for DPA1; and around 490 for DPB1. Every discovery cohort repertoire had been produced on one sequencing platform. Donor age, sex, ethnicity and CMV serostatus were compiled alongside the repertoire data. The later analysis used no new phenotypic data to find candidate immune exposures, relying instead on TCR beta sequences and their occurrence across donors. To study patterns of TCR occurrence, a later analysis re-analyzed previously published TCR beta repertoires from 666 donors and added high-resolution HLA genotyping. Genome-wide SNP genotypes for about 55% of the 666 donors were used in a later genetic analysis, which treated that subset as a discovery cohort. Broad study findings and their caveats: Because HLA typing was unavailable for some donors at each locus, only the typed subset was used in association tests. According to a later analysis, TCR association rates differed among HLA loci, with DRB1 alleles showing the most associated TCRs and HLA-C alleles showing the fewest. Linkage disequilibrium might explain the correlated functional status among segregating V segments, but an unknown experimental factor could not be ruled out. A later analysis reported that several top co-occurrence clusters appeared linked to parvovirus B19, influenza, CMV and Epstein-Barr virus. The authors suggested that the approach could potentially be generalized to other disease states and immunological phenotypes. Strong co-occurrence of HLA alleles, especially DR and DQ, made assigning TCR associations to individual alleles difficult. In an earlier analysis of 587 of the donors, most TCR beta V segments were observed in productive rearrangements about 87% or about 30% of the time, broadly matching IMGT annotations. In a later genetic analysis, fewer N-insertions in productive TCRs were reported among donors in an Asian-associated ancestry cluster than the roughly 700-donor mean. While some public TCRs were present in many individuals, most TCR sequences turned up only very rarely across donors. A further reported finding was that TCR beta sequences accurately predicted the HLA-A and HLA-B alleles for most subjects in the first cohort. Some IMGT-functional V segments, including TRBV6-2 and TRBV6-3, could not be told apart with the 87-base-pair reads, so those segments were excluded. Only TCR beta chains were sequenced in this cohort, and the absence of alpha or paired-chain data limited detectable features. Because counts were too low, approximately 18 rarely observed V segments, including chromosome 9 orphons, were excluded from the earlier analysis of a few hundred of the donors. Sequencing depth was assumed to be roughly uniform across donors in the presence/absence analyses, though that assumption may not hold. For the cohort, immune exposure information was limited to CMV serostatus. A later analysis associated about 18,000 TCR beta sequences with specific HLA alleles at a false discovery rate of 0.05. V-gene and J-gene trimming of TCR beta chains was associated with a missense DCLRE1C variant in a later genetic analysis, and the association was replicated in an independent cohort. A cluster of highly shared sequence variants was judged likely to be a technical artifact of the sequencing pipeline. A later analysis found that HLA-associated TCR beta chains were more clonally expanded and had lower generation probabilities than equally common non-associated chains. The study gave a list of over 150 TCR beta chains associated with cytomegalovirus. A later analysis found that most CMV-associated TCR beta chains appeared HLA-restricted, with HLA associations seemingly driven largely by CMV exposure. In both the original and validation cohorts, the classifier was reported to diagnose cytomegalovirus status with high specificity and sensitivity. In vitro tests confirmed that three of the cytomegalovirus-associated TCR beta chains recognize cytomegalovirus antigens.

Trimming removed 5 bases from V and 7 bases from J, leaving 12 bases between the germline ends. From the cysteine up to the phenylalanine, the CDR3 has a length of 13 residues. The retained sequence is limited to the CDR3, 39 bases, with the frame set at the first base. Via the germline V gene, CDR1 is SGHVS and CDR2 FQNEAQ. Library preparation was by the immunoSEQ multiplex PCR assay. For the multiplex PCR, a mixture combining 60 forward primers for TCR Vbeta segments and 13 reverse primers for TCR Jbeta segments was used. The CDR3 region of rearranged TCR beta genes was amplified from genomic DNA by a multiplex PCR assay. On the Illumina HiSeq System, the amplified TCR beta libraries were sequenced as 87-base-pair reads. Per the original workflow: In a later analysis, 80 million or so unique TCR beta chains were counted across the 500 to 850 repertoires, and around 10 million of these chains were shared by at least two donors. To remove PCR and sequencing errors, raw reads were error-corrected and collapsed into unique sequences using a nearest-neighbor algorithm that merged closely related sequences. Alignment of CDR3 sequences to IMGT reference sequences was used to assign V, D and J gene segments. For a sequence to be retained, a match of at least six nucleotides to both a V gene segment and a J gene segment was required. A rearrangement counted as productive if the CDR3 had no stop codons and remained in frame with V and J, and every other rearrangement counted as non-productive. CDR3 was defined according to IMGT convention as the region running from the second conserved V-encoded cysteine to the conserved J-encoded phenylalanine. The earlier analysis of 550 to 650 of the donors excluded any sequence lacking an unambiguous match to a single V gene segment. In an earlier analysis of around 600 of the donors, V segments were called functional above 56.7% productive rearrangements and were called segregating when the between-donor standard deviation exceeded 5%. A statistical classification framework was developed to diagnose cytomegalovirus status using the catalog of TCR beta chain sequences. A later analysis assigned V and J genes by comparing TCR nucleotide sequences with IMGT/GENE-DB human TR gene sequences. The TCRdist pipeline was used in a later analysis to assign CDR3 sequences and most-parsimonious VDJ recombination scenarios. A later analysis defined each TCR beta chain by its CDR3 amino acid sequence plus V-gene family, and excluded reads lacking a unique V-gene family. In a later analysis, 550 to 650 highly shared, low-generation-probability nucleotide sequences were removed to address suspected cross-contamination and a sequencing artifact. In a later analysis, a clonal expansion index was calculated for each public chain from normalized within-repertoire ranks of inferred template counts. In a later analysis, generation probabilities were computed with a VDJ recombination model fitted to out-of-frame rearrangements, and the resulting probabilities were checked against IGoR. In a later analysis, TCR-TCR, TCR-HLA and TCR-CMV co-occurrence was scored with hypergeometric tests, and a repertoire-size bias correction was applied to TCR pairs. False discovery rates were estimated in a later analysis by permuting HLA or CMV assignments 20 times. A later analysis grouped co-occurring TCRs with DBSCAN, adding TCRdist sequence similarity when clustering within HLA-allele-positive subsets. Repertoires with fewer than 30,000 or more than 120,000 public chains, plus five repertoires with anomalous nucleotide sharing, were excluded from co-occurrence clustering. As stored in TCRdb, this immuneACCESS dataset retains in-frame rearrangements with V and J assigned. A fraction of the clones does not appear; measured against another copy, unresolved V genes explain less than half of the discrepancy, and the remainder lacks a known reason. The V and J calls and clone size were taken over from that table, and D and trimming were inferred from the DNA. This sample lists 110,000 to 150,000 clones; 77% were detected once. The ten top clones hold approximately 4% of the sample.

The cohort comprised some 700 healthy bone marrow donors. Cohort members were all nominally healthy when sampled, although unrecorded immune exposures were likely present. The donor tested CMV seronegative and was one of the 352 seronegative cohort members. A peripheral blood sample was provided by each donor, and peripheral blood mononuclear cells were used for TCR beta sequencing. The Qiagen DNeasy Blood Extraction Kit was used to extract genomic DNA from the blood cell samples. This clone has only a few counts. Its antigen is not yet known. The record has no base qualities; no much larger clone is one base away.

This sequence originates from a male donor in good health and CMV-seronegative. The sequencing input was PBMCs. Recombination connected TRBV7-8 to TRBJ2-1; the D gene is perhaps TRBD1, on 6 matching bases. Here the CDR3 is given as CASSTDRNNEQFF. The nucleotides read TGTGCCAGCAGCACCGACAGGAATAATGAGCAGTTCTTC.